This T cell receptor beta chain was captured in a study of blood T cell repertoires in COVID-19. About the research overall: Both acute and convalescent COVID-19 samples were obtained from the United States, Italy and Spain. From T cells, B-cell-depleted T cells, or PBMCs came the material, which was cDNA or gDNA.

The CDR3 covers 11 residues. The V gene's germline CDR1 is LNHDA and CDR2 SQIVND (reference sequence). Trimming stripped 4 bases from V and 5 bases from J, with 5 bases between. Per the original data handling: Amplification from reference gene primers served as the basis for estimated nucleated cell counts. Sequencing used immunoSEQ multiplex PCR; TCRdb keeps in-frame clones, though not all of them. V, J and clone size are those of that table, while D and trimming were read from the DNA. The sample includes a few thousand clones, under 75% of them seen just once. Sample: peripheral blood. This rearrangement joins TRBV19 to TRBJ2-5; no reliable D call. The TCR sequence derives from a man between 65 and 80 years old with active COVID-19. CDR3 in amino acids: CASSTSETQYF. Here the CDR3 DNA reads TGTGCCAGTAGTACCTCTGAGACCCAGTACTTC.